Listed below are T cell receptor beta chains from one sample, sequenced in a study of blood T cell repertoires in COVID-19. Produced via immunoSEQ multiplex PCR; TCRdb's table is partial and in-frame only. Among under 200,000 clones listed, 75% to 95% were seen once. Sequencing used peripheral blood. These receptors originate from a middle-aged man with acute or convalescent COVID-19. The CDR3 runs from the conserved cysteine through the conserved F or W. The order of the fields is V gene, CDR3 length, J gene, D gene, clone size, CDR3 protein, CDR3 DNA. A D gene is named only where the DNA matches it firmly. The size entry is marked missing in some rows and otherwise reads once, few, many or a size class.

>TRBV4-3|14|TRBJ1-2|NA|NA
CASSQDQGARGYTF
TGCGCCAGCAGCCAAGATCAGGGCGCACGCGGCTACACCTTC
>TRBV9|16|TRBJ2-6|TRBD1|NA
CASSKQGADGANVLTF
TGTGCCAGCAGCAAGCAGGGGGCGGATGGGGCCAACGTCCTGACTTTC
>TRBV10-3|14|TRBJ2-7|TRBD1|NA
CAISRGPASYEQYF
TGTGCCATCAGTAGGGGGCCCGCATCCTACGAGCAGTACTTC
>TRBV7-9|15|TRBJ2-3|NA|NA
CASSFDRTSTDTQYF
TGTGCCAGCAGCTTTGACAGGACAAGCACAGATACGCAGTATTTT
>TRBV5-6|13|TRBJ2-7|NA|NA
CALRPRQTYEQYF
TGTGCCCTCCGGCCGAGACAGACCTACGAGCAGTACTTC
>TRBV6-5|15|TRBJ2-2|TRBD2|NA
CASSYLSGRNGELFF
TGTGCCAGCAGTTACCTTAGCGGGAGGAACGGGGAGCTGTTTTTT
>TRBV9|14|TRBJ2-7|NA|NA
CASSVAGGSAEQYF
TGTGCCAGCAGCGTAGCCGGGGGATCCGCCGAGCAGTACTTC
>TRBV5-1|16|TRBJ2-1|TRBD2|NA
CASSLAGGRAVNEQFF
TGCGCCAGCAGCTTGGCTGGCGGGAGGGCAGTCAATGAGCAGTTCTTC
>TRBV27|16|TRBJ2-2|TRBD1|NA
CASRSRDRGRFGELFF
TGTGCCAGCCGGAGCCGGGACAGGGGTCGTTTCGGGGAGCTGTTTTTT
>TRBV30|13|TRBJ1-3|NA|NA
CAWSWRYWSTIYF
TGTGCCTGGAGTTGGCGGTATTGGAGCACCATATATTTT
>TRBV6-5|15|TRBJ2-3|TRBD2|once
CASTGGGAGTDTQYF
TGTGCCAGCACCGGCGGGGGGGCGGGGACAGATACGCAGTATTTT
>TRBV7-9|15|TRBJ2-2|NA|NA
CASRPPDRNTGELFF
TGTGCCAGCAGGCCCCCGGACAGAAACACCGGGGAGCTGTTTTTT
>TRBV12-3/TRBV12-4|13|TRBJ2-5|TRBD1|NA
CASRGTGVETQYF
TGTGCCAGCAGGGGGACAGGGGTAGAGACCCAGTACTTC
>TRBV7-2|17|TRBJ2-3|NA|once
CASSLGGPRGGQDTQYF
TGTGCCAGCAGCTTGGGGGGCCCTAGGGGGGGCCAAGATACGCAGTATTTT
>TRBV5-8|14|TRBJ1-2|TRBD1|NA
CASSRDRETYGYTF
TGTGCCAGCAGCCGTGACAGGGAAACCTATGGCTACACCTTC
>TRBV6-6|11|TRBJ2-7|NA|NA
CASRTGSEQYF
TGTGCCAGCAGAACAGGGTCCGAGCAGTACTTC
>TRBV6-5|15|TRBJ2-5|NA|NA
CASSTRDTVSETQYF
TGTGCCAGCAGTACCCGGGACACGGTGTCGGAGACCCAGTACTTC
>TRBV4-3|14|TRBJ1-1|NA|few
CASSQDTANTEAFF
TGCGCCAGCAGCCAAGATACAGCGAACACTGAAGCTTTCTTT
>TRBV30|13|TRBJ2-5|NA|NA
CAWSVTGQETQYF
TGTGCCTGGAGTGTAACTGGACAGGAGACCCAGTACTTC
>TRBV2|14|TRBJ2-7|NA|NA
CASRIDRTTGEQYF
TGTGCCAGCCGAATCGACAGAACTACGGGCGAGCAGTACTTC
>TRBV28|16|TRBJ2-4|NA|NA
CASKDPDGLAKNIQYF
TGTGCCAGCAAAGATCCCGACGGACTAGCCAAAAACATTCAGTACTTC
>TRBV9|14|TRBJ1-3|NA|NA
CASSVEQGLNTIYF
TGTGCCAGCAGCGTAGAACAGGGTTTAAACACCATATATTTT
>TRBV7-6|18|TRBJ2-4|TRBD2|NA
CASSSGAGGRRVGNIQYF
TGTGCCAGCAGCTCCGGGGCGGGGGGCCGTCGGGTCGGAAACATTCAGTACTTC
>TRBV29-1|13|TRBJ1-2|TRBD1|NA
CSAGQGGTYGYTF
TGCAGCGCAGGACAGGGAGGGACCTATGGCTACACCTTC
>TRBV7-2|15|TRBJ2-7|NA|NA
CASSFGGSVPYEQYF
TGTGCCAGCAGCTTTGGTGGGAGTGTACCCTACGAGCAGTACTTC
>TRBV6-2/TRBV6-3|18|TRBJ2-3|TRBD2|NA
CASSYPSRRGDCTDTQYF
TGTGCCAGCAGTTACCCGAGTCGTCGGGGGGATTGCACAGATACGCAGTATTTT
>TRBV7-7|13|TRBJ1-3|NA|NA
CASSSDPGNTIYF
TGTGCTAGCAGCTCAGATCCAGGAAACACCATATATTTT
>TRBV3-1/TRBV3-2|14|TRBJ2-7|NA|NA
CASSQSPSTSEQYF
TGTGCCAGCAGCCAAAGCCCTTCCACGTCCGAGCAGTACTTC
>TRBV18|14|TRBJ2-2|NA|NA
CASSPDRNTGELFF
TGTGCCAGCTCACCCGACAGGAACACCGGGGAGCTGTTTTTT
>TRBV27|14|TRBJ1-1|NA|NA
CASRTEGQNTEAFF
TGTGCCAGCCGGACGGAGGGCCAGAACACTGAAGCTTTCTTT
>TRBV5-6|17|TRBJ2-1|NA|NA
CASSLRGALSDLKEQFF
TGTGCCAGCAGCTTGCGAGGAGCCCTGTCAGACCTTAAGGAGCAGTTCTTC
>TRBV19|14|TRBJ1-2|NA|NA
CATASPTDINGYTF
TGTGCCACCGCATCCCCGACAGACATAAACGGCTACACCTTC
>TRBV28|16|TRBJ2-1|TRBD2|NA
CASSQRGRPTYNEQFF
TGTGCCAGCAGCCAACGCGGGAGGCCCACCTACAATGAGCAGTTCTTC
>TRBV3-1/TRBV3-2|15|TRBJ1-2|NA|NA
CASSQGHEGVGGYTF
TGTGCCAGCAGCCAAGGACACGAGGGGGTGGGTGGCTACACCTTC
>TRBV15|16|TRBJ2-3|TRBD2|NA
CATSSWMGGNTDTQYF
TGTGCCACCAGCTCATGGATGGGGGGGAACACAGATACGCAGTATTTT
>TRBV5-5|13|TRBJ1-2|NA|NA
CASSWTAPDGYTF
TGTGCCAGCAGCTGGACAGCCCCCGATGGCTACACCTTC
>TRBV28|15|TRBJ1-3|NA|NA
CASNSPRGSGNTIYF
TGTGCCAGCAATTCGCCGCGGGGGTCCGGAAACACCATATATTTT
>TRBV4-3|17|TRBJ2-2|TRBD2|NA
CASSQGLAIFSTGELFF
TGCGCCAGCAGCCAAGGACTAGCGATCTTCTCCACCGGGGAGCTGTTTTTT
>TRBV5-1|15|TRBJ1-6|TRBD1|once
CASRVGTGFNSPLHF
TGCGCCAGCAGGGTTGGGACAGGGTTTAATTCACCCCTCCACTTT
>TRBV19|14|TRBJ2-4|TRBD1|NA
CASSTTGDKNIQYF
TGTGCCAGTAGTACCACAGGGGACAAAAACATTCAGTACTTC
>TRBV3-1/TRBV3-2|13|TRBJ2-2|NA|few
CASSQGSAGELFF
TGTGCCAGCAGCCAAGGGTCGGCCGGGGAGCTGTTTTTT
>TRBV6-5|15|TRBJ1-5|TRBD1|few
CASSLTGGSNQPQHF
TGTGCCAGCAGTCTTACAGGGGGCAGCAATCAGCCCCAGCATTTT
>TRBV5-4|13|TRBJ1-2|NA|NA
CASPTTGNYGYTF
TGTGCCAGCCCCACGACAGGCAACTATGGCTACACCTTC
>TRBV6-5|15|TRBJ1-3|NA|NA
CASSSEGSAGNTIYF
TGTGCCAGCAGTTCTGAGGGTTCAGCTGGAAACACCATATATTTT
>TRBV5-5|14|TRBJ2-7|TRBD1|NA
CASSSPGQGAEQYF
TGTGCCAGCAGCAGCCCGGGACAGGGCGCCGAGCAGTACTTC
>TRBV11-2|11|TRBJ2-5|NA|NA
CASSLAETQYF
TGTGCCAGCAGCTTAGCTGAGACCCAGTACTTC
>TRBV6-2/TRBV6-3|14|TRBJ1-2|TRBD1|NA
CASSITGGYYGYTF
TGTGCCAGCAGTATCACAGGGGGATACTATGGCTACACCTTC